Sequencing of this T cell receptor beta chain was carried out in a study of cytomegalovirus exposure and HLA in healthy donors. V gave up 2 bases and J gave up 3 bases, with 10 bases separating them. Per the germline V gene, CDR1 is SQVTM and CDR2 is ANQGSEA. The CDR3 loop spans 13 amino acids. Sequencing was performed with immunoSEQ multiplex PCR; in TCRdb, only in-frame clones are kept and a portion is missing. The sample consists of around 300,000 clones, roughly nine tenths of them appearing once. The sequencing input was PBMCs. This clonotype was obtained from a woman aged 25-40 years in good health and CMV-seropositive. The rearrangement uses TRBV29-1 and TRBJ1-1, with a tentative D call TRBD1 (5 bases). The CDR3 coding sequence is TGCAGCGTTGAACGGGGGGTTTACACTGAAGCTTTCTTT. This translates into CSVERGVYTEAFF. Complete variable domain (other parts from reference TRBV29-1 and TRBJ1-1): SAVISQKPSRDICQRGTSLTIQCQVDSQVTMMFWYRQQPGQSLTLIATANQGSEATYESGFVIDKFPISRPNLTFSTLTVSNMSPEDSSIYLCSVERGVYTEAFFGQGTRLTVV.